Below, 18 T cell receptor beta chains from the same sample are listed, as sequenced in a study of shared clonotypes between healthy human individuals. This table comes from immunoSEQ multiplex PCR, and its TCRdb copy is limited to in-frame clones, with some not included. The sample consists of a few million clones, about nine tenths of them appearing once. Sequencing was carried out using naive CD4+ T cells from PBMCs. Subset noted: CD45RA+ positively selected. These receptors all come from a man between 18 and 29 years old in good health. Some clones in this sample may be carry-over from other donors' samples.

This clone was detected once. The V gene is TRBV5-1, the J gene TRBJ2-7; TRBD2 aligns across 8 bases. Per germline, CDR1 SGHRS and CDR2 YFSETQ. The CDR3 has 17 residues. V was clipped by 3 bases and J by 3 bases; unmatched bases: 14. In DNA form, the CDR3 reads TGCGCCAGCAGCTCCGGGACTAGTAGTGGGACCAGCTACGAGCAGTACTTC. Its protein product is CASSSGTSSGTSYEQYF. The variable domain in full, with the rest retrieved from reference TRBV5-1 and TRBJ2-7, is KAGVTQTPRYLIKTRGQQVTLSCSPISGHRSVSWYQQTPGQGLQFLFEYFSETQRNKGNFPGRFSGRQFSNSRSEMNVSTLELGDSALYLCASSSGTSSGTSYEQYFGPGTRLTVT.

This clone was seen a few times. The chain carries TRBV28 and TRBJ1-1, with unresolved D. The germline gives CDR1 MDHEN, CDR2 SYDVKM. The CDR3 is 14 amino acids. V was pared by 7 bases and J by 0 bases, with 12 bases between. This CDR3 is CASTSTGMNTEAFF. The CDR3 region has the DNA TGTGCCAGCACCTCCACGGGTATGAACACTGAAGCTTTCTTT.

A few counts support this clone. The chain is built from TRBV4-2 and TRBJ1-5; a possible D gene is TRBD1 (5 bases). Germline V lookup: CDR1 LGHNA, CDR2 YNFKEQ. This CDR3 has 16 amino acids. V lost 3 bases, J lost 3 bases, and 15 bases lay in between. The CDR3 DNA reads TGTGCCAGCAGCCAGAGGGGTGGGCAGGCCAATCAGCCCCAGCATTTT. It codes for CASSQRGGQANQPQHF.

This sequence joins TRBV6-6 and TRBJ2-5; 10 bases agree with TRBD1. CDR3 size: 15 residues. Germline trimming cut 2 bases from V and 5 bases from J; bases unmatched to any gene: 5. Germline CDR1 reads MNHNY; CDR2 reads SVGAGI (reference sequence). CDR3: CASSYAPGQGETQYF. CDR3 nucleotides: TGTGCCAGCAGTTACGCCCCGGGACAGGGGGAGACCCAGTACTTC.

The chain has TRBV28 and TRBJ1-2, with 9 bases aligning to TRBD1. V dropped 5 bases and J dropped 4; count of bases not matched to a gene: 8. The CDR3 sequence is 15 residues long. Germline values: CDR1 MDHEN, CDR2 SYDVKM. CDR3 nucleotides: TGTGCCAGCAGTCCCACAGGGGGCGTAGGCTATGGCTACACCTTC. The encoded protein is CASSPTGGVGYGYTF.

The rearrangement joins TRBV28 to TRBJ2-5; tentative D call: TRBD1 (5 bases). V was shortened by 5 bases and J by 7 bases, with 14 bases between the two germline ends. The CDR3 contains 13 residues. Germline V gene sequence: CDR1 MDHEN, CDR2 SYDVKM. CDR3 nucleotides: TGTGCCAGCAGTCCCGGACACGGTCGGACCCAGTACTTC. Residues: CASSPGHGRTQYF.

The chain joins TRBV6-4 to TRBJ2-1; 7 positions match TRBD2. The germline V gene encodes CDR1 MRHNA and CDR2 SNTAGT. J lost 15 bases, V lost 3 bases, and 8 bases had no gene match. This CDR3 has 12 residues. The DNA of the CDR3 is TGTGCCAGCAGTGAGGGCGGGAGAGGTCTGTTCTTC. Encoded protein: CASSEGGRGLFF.

This chain links TRBV30 with TRBJ1-2, with 10 bases identical to TRBD1. The CDR3 spans 19 residues. Germline assignment: CDR1 GTSNPN and CDR2 SVGIG (reference sequence). V shed 4 bases, J shed 2 bases, and the junction held 19 bases outside the gene matches. This chain's CDR3 is CAWKGLGVDRGATNYGYTF. The CDR3 DNA reads as TGTGCCTGGAAAGGTCTCGGAGTGGACAGGGGGGCGACAAACTATGGCTACACCTTC.

This clone was detected once. The chain uses TRBV6-6 and TRBJ2-7; 8 bases align to TRBD2. This CDR3 is 15 amino acids long. Unmatched junction bases numbered 6, after V lost 4 bases and J lost 1 base. In germline, CDR1 is MNHNY, CDR2 SVGAGI (reference sequence). The CDR3 DNA is TGTGCCAGCAGTTTGAAGCGGGAGTTATCCTACGAGCAGTACTTC. Its translation is CASSLKRELSYEQYF.

This chain connects TRBV29-1 to TRBJ2-3; TRBD1 aligns across 7 bases. There are 14 residues in the CDR3. The V gene's germline CDR1 is SQVTM and CDR2 ANQGSEA. The J segment lost 0 bases and the V segment lost 6 bases, leaving 6 bases of the junction unmatched. CDR3 sequence: CSVATGDSTDTQYF. The CDR3 nucleotides are TGCAGCGTAGCAACAGGGGACAGCACAGATACGCAGTATTTT.

V gene TRBV5-1 combines with J gene TRBJ2-2, with 11 bases matching TRBD1. Trimming at V came to 3 bases and at J to 8 bases, leaving 9 bases not matched to a gene. CDR1 is SGHRS and CDR2 is YFSETQ in the germline V gene. The CDR3 is 16 residues long. The CDR3 region is CASSWTGTGGNGELFF. The CDR3 coding sequence is TGCGCCAGCAGCTGGACCGGGACAGGGGGTAATGGGGAGCTGTTTTTT.

The chain uses TRBV5-1 and TRBJ1-4; 9 positions agree with TRBD1. Germline-derived CDR1 and CDR2 are SGHRS and YFSETQ. This CDR3 has 15 residues. The V gene end was trimmed by 4 bases and the J gene end by 7 bases; junction bases not matched to a gene: 8. The CDR3 reads CASSLQQGAGEKLFF. In nucleotides, the CDR3 is TGCGCCAGCAGCCTCCAACAGGGGGCGGGTGAAAAACTGTTTTTT.

On this clone: The same CDR3 arises from other DNA sequences in this sample as well. The rearrangement links TRBV7-3 to TRBJ2-5; the D gene is possibly TRBD2 (6 bases). The V gene's germline CDR1 is SGHTA and CDR2 FQGTGA. V was pared by 8 bases and J by 5 bases, with 18 bases between. CDR3 size: 14 residues. In DNA, the CDR3 is TGTGCCAGCTCCCCTGGGACTTCTGGGGAGACCCAGTACTTC. It is translated as CASSPGTSGETQYF.

The rearrangement uses TRBV28 and TRBJ2-7; TRBD1 agrees at 9 bases. Trimming cost V 7 bases and J 4 bases; bases outside gene matches: 11. The CDR3 covers 15 residues. CDR1 is MDHEN, CDR2 SYDVKM, per germline. The CDR3 loop is CASKLPGTGLYEQYF. The CDR3 DNA follows: TGTGCCAGCAAACTGCCCGGGACAGGGCTTTACGAGCAGTACTTC. Complete variable domain (other parts from reference TRBV28 and TRBJ2-7): DVKVTQSSRYLVKRTGEKVFLECVQDMDHENMFWYRQDPGLGLRLIYFSYDVKMKEKGDIPEGYSVSREKKERFSLILESASTNQTSMYLCASKLPGTGLYEQYFGPGTRLTVT.

The chain uses TRBV21-1 and TRBJ2-4. TRBV21-1 is described as a pseudogene. CDR3 size: 9 residues. The CDR3 bases are TGTGCCAGCAAAGGCATTCAGTACTTC. It encodes CASKGIQYF.

This clone was seen a single time. The rearrangement links TRBV11-2 to TRBJ2-3, with 8 bases lining up with TRBD2. CDR3 length: 16 residues. V lost 5 bases to trimming and J lost 2 bases; unmatched junction nucleotides: 9. Germline V gene lookup returns CDR1 SGHAT and CDR2 FQNNGV. CDR3 coding DNA: TGTGCCAGCAGCCCGGCGGCTAGCGGGCCCACAGATACGCAGTATTTT. Amino acids: CASSPAASGPTDTQYF. The whole variable domain, filled in from reference TRBV11-2 and TRBJ2-3, reads EAGVAQSPRYKIIEKRQSVAFWCNPISGHATLYWYQQILGQGPKLLIQFQNNGVVDDSQLPKDRFSAERLKGVDSTLKIQPAKLEDSAVYLCASSPAASGPTDTQYFGPGTRLTVL.

The chain employs TRBV19 and TRBJ1-1; tentative D call: TRBD1 (5 bases). This CDR3 is built from 15 residues. Germline V lookup: CDR1 LNHDA, CDR2 SQIVND (reference sequence). Trimming left V 7 bases short and J 1 base short, with 16 bases between. CDR3 bases: TGTGCCAGTACTCCTCTGGGGCCTAAGAACACTGAAGCTTTCTTT. It codes for CASTPLGPKNTEAFF. Looking up the rest from reference TRBV19 and TRBJ1-1 gives the full variable domain: DGGITQSPKYLFRKEGQNVTLSCEQNLNHDAMYWYRQDPGQGLRLIYYSQIVNDFQKGDIAEGYSVSREKKESFPLTVTSAQKNPTAFYLCASTPLGPKNTEAFFGQGTRLTVV.

The chain recombines TRBV7-2 with TRBJ1-3, with a tentative D call TRBD1 (5 bases). CDR1 and CDR2 (germline): SGHTA, FQGNSA. This CDR3 spans 15 amino acids. The V and J ends lost 5 bases and 1 base respectively, with 12 bases between them. The CDR3 DNA is TGTGCCAGCAGCCCCGGGACCCGGTCTGGAAACACCATATATTTT. Protein sequence: CASSPGTRSGNTIYF.